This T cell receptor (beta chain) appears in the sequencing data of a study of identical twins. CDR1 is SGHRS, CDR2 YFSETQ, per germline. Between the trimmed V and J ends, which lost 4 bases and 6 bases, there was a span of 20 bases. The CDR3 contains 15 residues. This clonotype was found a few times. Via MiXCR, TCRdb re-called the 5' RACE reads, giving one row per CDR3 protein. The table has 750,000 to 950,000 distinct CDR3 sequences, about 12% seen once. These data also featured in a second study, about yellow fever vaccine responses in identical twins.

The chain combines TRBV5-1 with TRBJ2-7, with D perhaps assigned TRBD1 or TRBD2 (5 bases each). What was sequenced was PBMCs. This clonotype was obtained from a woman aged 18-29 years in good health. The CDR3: CASSPTSGTRTEQYF. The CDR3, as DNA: TGCGCCAGCAGCCCGACCTCCGGGACCAGGACCGAGCAGTACTTC.